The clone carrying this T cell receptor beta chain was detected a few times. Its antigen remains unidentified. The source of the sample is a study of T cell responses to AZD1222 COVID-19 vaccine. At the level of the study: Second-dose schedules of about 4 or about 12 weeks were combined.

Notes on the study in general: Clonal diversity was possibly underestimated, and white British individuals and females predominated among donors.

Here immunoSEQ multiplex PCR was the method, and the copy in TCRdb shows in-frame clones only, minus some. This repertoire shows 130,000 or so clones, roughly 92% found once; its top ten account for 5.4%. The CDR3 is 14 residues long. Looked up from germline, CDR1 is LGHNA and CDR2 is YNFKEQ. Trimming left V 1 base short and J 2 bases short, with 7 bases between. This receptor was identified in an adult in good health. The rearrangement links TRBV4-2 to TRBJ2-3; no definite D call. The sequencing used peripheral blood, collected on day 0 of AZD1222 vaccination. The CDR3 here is CASSQGQVTDTQYF. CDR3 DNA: TGTGCCAGCAGCCAAGGCCAGGTCACAGATACGCAGTATTTT.